This T cell receptor beta chain comes out of a study of blood T cell repertoires in COVID-19. Study information: Collection of acute and convalescent COVID-19 samples took place in the United States, Italy and Spain. The analysed material was cDNA or gDNA that came from T cells, B-cell-depleted T cells, or PBMCs.

In the source study's methods: It was from reference gene primer amplification that nucleated cell counts were estimated. Only in-frame clones appear in the TCRdb table, and some are missing; sequencing was by immunoSEQ multiplex PCR. That table gives V, J and clone size, and the DNA gave D and trimming. The sample consists of about 42,000 clones, around 82% of them appearing once. With 6 bases removed from V and 6 bases from J, the gap between germline ends came to 15 bases. CDR1 and CDR2 (germline): SNHLY, FYNNEI. This CDR3 has 13 residues. What was sequenced was peripheral blood. This receptor was taken from a human donor in a cohort sampled during active COVID-19. The genes are TRBV2 and TRBJ2-7, with D tentatively TRBD1 (6 bases). The CDR3 is CASSLQGNLEQYF. CDR3 sequence (DNA): TGTGCCAGCAGCCTACAGGGAAATCTCGAGCAGTACTTC.